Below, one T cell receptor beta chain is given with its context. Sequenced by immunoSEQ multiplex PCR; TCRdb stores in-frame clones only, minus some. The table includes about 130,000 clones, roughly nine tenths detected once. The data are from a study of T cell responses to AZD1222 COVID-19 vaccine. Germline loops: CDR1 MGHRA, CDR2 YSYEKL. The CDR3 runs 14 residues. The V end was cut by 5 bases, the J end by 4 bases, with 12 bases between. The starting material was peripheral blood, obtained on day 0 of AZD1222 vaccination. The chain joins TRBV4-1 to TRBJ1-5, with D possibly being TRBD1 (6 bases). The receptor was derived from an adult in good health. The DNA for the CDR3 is TGCGCCAGCAGCTACACACAGGGTAATCAGCCCCAGCATTTT. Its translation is CASSYTQGNQPQHF.